One sample yielded the 12 T cell receptor beta chains listed below, sequenced in a study of cytomegalovirus exposure and HLA in healthy donors. The PCR was carried out with 60 Vbeta primers and 13 Jbeta primers. Sequencing used immunoSEQ multiplex PCR; TCRdb keeps in-frame clones, though not all of them. This sample yields approximately 88,000 clones, of which 75% to 80% are seen a single time; around 3.4% belongs to the top ten. The material sequenced was PBMCs. The receptors come from a man aged 25-45 years in good health and CMV-seronegative.

The V call is TRBV28, the J call TRBJ1-2, with TRBD1 matching 7 bases. The CDR3 has 13 residues. V was pared by 7 bases and J by 4 bases, with 6 bases of the junction left unmatched. Germline V gene data show CDR1 as MDHEN and CDR2 as SYDVKM. As DNA, the CDR3 is TGTGCCAGCAAACCGGGACAGCCCTATGGCTACACCTTC. Amino acids: CASKPGQPYGYTF.

For the CDR3, the DNA is TGTGCCAGCAGCTGGGACAGATCTTACTACGAGCAGTACTTC. Translation gives CASSWDRSYYEQYF. This chain connects TRBV5-4 to TRBJ2-7; TRBD1 agrees at 7 bases. The CDR3 spans 14 residues. V dropped 3 bases and J dropped 3; count of bases not matched to a gene: 6. CDR1 and CDR2 (germline): SGHNT, YYREEE (reference sequence).

V and J are TRBV5-1 and TRBJ1-1; TRBD1 aligns across 10 bases. The CDR3 consists of 15 residues. V lost 5 bases and J lost 5; bases outside the gene matches: 9. Germline V gene data show CDR1 as SGHRS and CDR2 as YFSETQ. CDR3 region: CASRQSGQGRTEAFF. The CDR3 DNA sequence: TGCGCCAGCAGACAGTCGGGACAGGGGCGAACTGAAGCTTTCTTT.

This clone was seen more than once but under ten times. The chain combines TRBV7-8 with TRBJ2-2; 7 bases fit TRBD1. CDR1 SGHVS and CDR2 FQNEAQ come from the germline V gene. The CDR3 is 16 residues long. V shed 1 base and J 4 bases; nucleotides not matched to a gene: 6. The CDR3 DNA follows: TGTGCCAGCAGCTTAGGGCAGGGGGTCGGCACCGGGGAGCTGTTTTTT. The encoded protein is CASSLGQGVGTGELFF.

The gene calls are TRBV4-1 and TRBJ1-5; the D is unclear. CDR1 and CDR2 from the germline V gene are MGHRA and YSYEKL. Deletions cut 4 bases from V and 4 bases from J, with 8 bases between. This CDR3 has 13 residues. The chain's CDR3 is CASSRELNQPQHF. The CDR3 bases are TGCGCCAGCAGCCGTGAGTTGAATCAGCCCCAGCATTTT.

This clone was detected only a few times. The chain carries TRBV10-2 and TRBJ1-2, with D maybe TRBD1 (5 bases). There are 14 residues in the CDR3. Looked up from germline, CDR1 is WSHSY and CDR2 is SAAADI. Trimming stripped 5 bases from V and 2 bases from J, with 12 bases between. The chain's CDR3 is CASSPETANYGYTF. The CDR3 nucleotides are TGCGCCAGCAGTCCCGAGACAGCAAACTATGGCTACACCTTC.

The chain has TRBV7-2 and TRBJ2-7; 11 bases line up with TRBD2. The CDR3 sequence is 15 residues long. The V gene's germline CDR1 is SGHTA and CDR2 FQGNSA. V was pared by 6 bases and J by 2 bases, with 6 bases of the junction left unmatched. CDR3 protein: CASSRTSGPAYEQYF. The CDR3 nucleotides read TGTGCCAGCAGTCGGACTAGCGGGCCTGCCTACGAGCAGTACTTC.

The gene calls are TRBV13 and TRBJ2-1, with 9 positions matching TRBD2. The germline V gene has CDR1 PRHDT and CDR2 FYEKMQ (reference sequence). The CDR3 consists of 18 residues. Trimming removed 0 bases from V and 6 bases from J; junction bases left unmatched: 12. The CDR3 is CASSLGRVSSGKGNEQFF. Written as DNA, the CDR3 is TGTGCCAGCAGCTTAGGCCGGGTATCTAGCGGGAAGGGCAATGAGCAGTTCTTC.

The rearrangement links TRBV9 to TRBJ1-2; D is unresolved. This CDR3 has 14 amino acids. Germline V gene data show CDR1 as SGDLS and CDR2 as YYNGEE. Trimming shortened V by 6 bases and J by 7 bases, and 19 bases separated the two germline ends. The CDR3 DNA is TGTGCCAGCACTCCAGCAGATGAGGCTTCTGGCTACACCTTC. Its translation is CASTPADEASGYTF.

Only a few counts were recorded for this clone. This sequence joins TRBV30 and TRBJ1-3, with 8 bases that match TRBD1. CDR3 length equals 14 residues. Germline-derived CDR1 and CDR2 are GTSNPN and SVGIG (reference sequence). V trimming: 3 bases; J trimming: 0 bases; junction bases outside the gene matches: 1. The CDR3 nucleotides are TGTGCCTGGAGCCAGGGGGCCTCTGGAAACACCATATATTTT. Residues: CAWSQGASGNTIYF. Full variable domain (outside the CDR3, taken from reference TRBV30 and TRBJ1-3): SQTIHQWPATLVQPVGSPLSLECTVEGTSNPNLYWYRQAAGRGLQLLFYSVGIGQISSEVPQNLSASRPQDRQFILSSKKLLLSDSGFYLCAWSQGASGNTIYFGEGSWLTVV.

The genes are TRBV7-9 and TRBJ2-3; the D is unclear. Germline V CDR1 and CDR2: SEHNR, FQNEAQ (reference sequence). V was pared by 1 base and J by 2 bases, with 10 bases between. The CDR3 is 15 amino acids. The CDR3 loop reads CASSLEEDPTDTQYF. The DNA of the CDR3 is TGTGCCAGCAGCTTAGAAGAGGATCCCACAGATACGCAGTATTTT.

The V gene is TRBV25-1, the J gene TRBJ1-2; perhaps TRBD1 as D (6 bases). Looked up from germline, CDR1 is MGHDK and CDR2 is SYGVNS. V lost 1 base to trimming and J lost 0 bases, with 9 bases between them. CDR3 size: 15 residues. The CDR3 nucleotides are TGTGCCAGCAGTGAATTGACAGGACCTAACTATGGCTACACCTTC. Amino acids: CASSELTGPNYGYTF.